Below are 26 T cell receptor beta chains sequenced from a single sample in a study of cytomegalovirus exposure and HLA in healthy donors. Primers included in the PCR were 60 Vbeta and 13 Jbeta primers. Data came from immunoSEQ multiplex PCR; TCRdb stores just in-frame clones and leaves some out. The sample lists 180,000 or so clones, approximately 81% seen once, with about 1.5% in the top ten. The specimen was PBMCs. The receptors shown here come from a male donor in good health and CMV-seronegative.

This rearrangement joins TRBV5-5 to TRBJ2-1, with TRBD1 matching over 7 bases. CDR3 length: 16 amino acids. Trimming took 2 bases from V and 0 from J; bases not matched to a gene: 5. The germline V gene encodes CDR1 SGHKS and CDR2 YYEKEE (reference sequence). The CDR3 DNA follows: TGTGCCAGCAGCTTAGGACAGGCAAGCTCCTACAATGAGCAGTTCTTC. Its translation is CASSLGQASSYNEQFF.

CDR3 loop: CASSRGQSRAYGYTF. The CDR3 DNA reads as TGTGCCAGCAGCCGAGGGCAGAGTCGGGCCTATGGCTACACCTTC. The chain couples TRBV7-2 to TRBJ1-2, with D unresolved. CDR3 length equals 15 residues. Per the germline V gene, CDR1 is SGHTA and CDR2 is FQGNSA. V dropped 5 bases and J dropped 4 bases, with 17 bases sitting between them.

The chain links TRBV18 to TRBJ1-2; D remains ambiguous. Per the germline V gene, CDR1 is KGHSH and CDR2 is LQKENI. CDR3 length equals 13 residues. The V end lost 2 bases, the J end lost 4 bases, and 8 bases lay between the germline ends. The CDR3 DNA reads TGTGCCAGCTCACCAGATGCAGGCTATGGCTACACCTTC. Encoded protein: CASSPDAGYGYTF. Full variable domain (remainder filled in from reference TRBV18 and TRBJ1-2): NAGVMQNPRHLVRRRGQEARLRCSPMKGHSHVYWYRQLPEEGLKFMVYLQKENIIDESGMPKERFSAEFPKEGPSILRIQQVVRGDSAAYFCASSPDAGYGYTFGSGTRLTVV.

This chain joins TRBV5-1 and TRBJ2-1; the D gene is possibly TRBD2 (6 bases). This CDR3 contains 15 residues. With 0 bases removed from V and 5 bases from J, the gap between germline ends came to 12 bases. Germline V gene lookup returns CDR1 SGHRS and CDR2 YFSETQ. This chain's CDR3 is CASSLVVGLHNEQFF. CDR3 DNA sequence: TGCGCCAGCAGCTTGGTGGTGGGACTCCACAATGAGCAGTTCTTC.

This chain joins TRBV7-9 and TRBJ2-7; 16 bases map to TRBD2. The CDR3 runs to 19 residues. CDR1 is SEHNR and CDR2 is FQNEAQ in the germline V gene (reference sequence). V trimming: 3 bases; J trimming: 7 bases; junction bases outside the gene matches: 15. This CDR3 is CASSFSPGLAGGRLIEQYF. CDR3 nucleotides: TGTGCCAGCAGCTTTTCGCCGGGACTAGCGGGGGGGCGGCTGATAGAGCAGTACTTC.

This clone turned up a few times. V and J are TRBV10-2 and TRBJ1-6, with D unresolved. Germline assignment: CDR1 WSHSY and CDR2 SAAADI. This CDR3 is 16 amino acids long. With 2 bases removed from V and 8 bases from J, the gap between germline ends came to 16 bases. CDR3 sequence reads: CASSEPGYRTYSPLHF. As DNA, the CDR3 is TGCGCCAGCAGTGAGCCCGGATACAGAACTTATTCACCCCTCCACTTT.

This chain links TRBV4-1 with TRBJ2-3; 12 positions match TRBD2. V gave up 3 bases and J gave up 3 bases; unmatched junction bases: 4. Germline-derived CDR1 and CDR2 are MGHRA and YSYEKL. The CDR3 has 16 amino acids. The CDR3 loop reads CASSHIGLAGTDTQYF. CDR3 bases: TGCGCCAGCAGCCATATAGGACTAGCGGGGACAGATACGCAGTATTTT.

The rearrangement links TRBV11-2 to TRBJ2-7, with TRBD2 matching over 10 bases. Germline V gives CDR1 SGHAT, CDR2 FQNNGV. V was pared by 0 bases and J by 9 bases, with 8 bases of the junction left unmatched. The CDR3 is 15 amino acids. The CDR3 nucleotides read TGTGCCAGCAGCTTAGATCGGAGCGGGGGGGCCCGGCAGTACTTC. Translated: CASSLDRSGGARQYF.

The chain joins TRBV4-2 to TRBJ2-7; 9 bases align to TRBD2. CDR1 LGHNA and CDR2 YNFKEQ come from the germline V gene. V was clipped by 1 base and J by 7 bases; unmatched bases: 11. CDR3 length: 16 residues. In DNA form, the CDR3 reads TGTGCCAGCAGCCAAGGTAGCGGGAGCGGCTTGAAGGAGCAGTACTTC. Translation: CASSQGSGSGLKEQYF.

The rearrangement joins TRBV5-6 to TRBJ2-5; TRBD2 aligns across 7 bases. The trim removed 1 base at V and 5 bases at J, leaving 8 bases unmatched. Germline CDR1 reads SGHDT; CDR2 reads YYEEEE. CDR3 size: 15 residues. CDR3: CASSLPAFGGETQYF. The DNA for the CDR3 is TGTGCCAGCAGCTTGCCCGCCTTCGGGGGGGAGACCCAGTACTTC.

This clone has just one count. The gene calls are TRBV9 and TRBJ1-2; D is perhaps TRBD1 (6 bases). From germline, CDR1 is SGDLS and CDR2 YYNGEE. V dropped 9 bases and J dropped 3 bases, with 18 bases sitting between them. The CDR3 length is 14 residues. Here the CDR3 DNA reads TGTGCCACTACTACCGGGACAACTGACTATGGCTACACCTTC. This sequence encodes CATTTGTTDYGYTF.

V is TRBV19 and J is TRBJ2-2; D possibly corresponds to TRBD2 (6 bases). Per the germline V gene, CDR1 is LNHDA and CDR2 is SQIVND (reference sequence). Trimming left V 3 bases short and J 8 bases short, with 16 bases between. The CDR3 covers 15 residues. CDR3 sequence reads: CASSIYAGTSGELFF. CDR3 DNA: TGTGCCAGTAGTATTTATGCCGGGACTTCGGGGGAGCTGTTTTTT.

For the CDR3, the DNA is TGTGCCAGCAGCGGCTCGGGACTCTCACAGCCTAAGACCCAGTACTTC. Its protein product is CASSGSGLSQPKTQYF. This chain uses TRBV11-2 with TRBJ2-5, with a tentative D call TRBD2 (6 bases). Trimming removed 5 bases from V and 6 bases from J, with 22 bases in between. CDR1 is SGHAT and CDR2 is FQNNGV in the germline V gene. The CDR3 contains 16 residues.

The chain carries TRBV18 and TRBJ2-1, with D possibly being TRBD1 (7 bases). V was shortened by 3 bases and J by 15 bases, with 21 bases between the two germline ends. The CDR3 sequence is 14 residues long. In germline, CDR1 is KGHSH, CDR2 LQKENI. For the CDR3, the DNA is TGTGCCAGCTCACCGGGGGGTACAGGGGATAAGACGTTCTTC. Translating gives CASSPGGTGDKTFF.

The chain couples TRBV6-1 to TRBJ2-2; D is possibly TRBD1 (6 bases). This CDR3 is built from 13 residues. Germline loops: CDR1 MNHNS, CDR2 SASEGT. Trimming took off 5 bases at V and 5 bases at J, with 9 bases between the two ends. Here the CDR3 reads CASSLTGTGELFF. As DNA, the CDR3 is TGTGCCAGCAGTTTAACAGGGACCGGGGAGCTGTTTTTT.

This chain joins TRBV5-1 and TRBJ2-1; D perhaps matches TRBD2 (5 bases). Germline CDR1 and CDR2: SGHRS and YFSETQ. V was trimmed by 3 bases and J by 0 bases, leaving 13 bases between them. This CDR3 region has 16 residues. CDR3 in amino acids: CASSSGERFSYNEQFF. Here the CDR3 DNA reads TGCGCCAGCAGCTCGGGCGAGCGGTTCTCCTACAATGAGCAGTTCTTC.

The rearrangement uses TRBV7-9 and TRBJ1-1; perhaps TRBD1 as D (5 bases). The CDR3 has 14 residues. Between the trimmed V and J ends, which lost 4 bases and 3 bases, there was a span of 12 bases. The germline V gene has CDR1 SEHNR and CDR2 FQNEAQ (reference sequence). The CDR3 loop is CASSSGGRDTEAFF. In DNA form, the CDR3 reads TGTGCCAGCAGCTCAGGTGGCAGGGACACTGAAGCTTTCTTT.

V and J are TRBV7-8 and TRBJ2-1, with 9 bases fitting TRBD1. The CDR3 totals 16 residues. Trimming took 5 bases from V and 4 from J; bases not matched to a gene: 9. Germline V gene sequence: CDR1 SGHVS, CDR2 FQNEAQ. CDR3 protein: CASSPPSGQGYNEQFF. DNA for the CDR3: TGTGCCAGCAGCCCCCCATCGGGACAGGGTTACAATGAGCAGTTCTTC.

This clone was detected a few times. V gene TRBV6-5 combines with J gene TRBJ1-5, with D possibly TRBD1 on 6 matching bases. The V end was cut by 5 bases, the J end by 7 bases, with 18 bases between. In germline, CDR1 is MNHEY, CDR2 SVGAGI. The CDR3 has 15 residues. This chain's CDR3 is CASSRGHNERQPQHF. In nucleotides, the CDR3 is TGTGCCAGCAGTAGGGGACATAACGAACGGCAGCCCCAGCATTTT.

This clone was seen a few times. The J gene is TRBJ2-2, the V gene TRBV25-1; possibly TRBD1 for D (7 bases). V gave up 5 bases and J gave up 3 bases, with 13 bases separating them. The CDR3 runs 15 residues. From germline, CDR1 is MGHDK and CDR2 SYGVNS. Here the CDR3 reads CASSPGQRDTGELFF. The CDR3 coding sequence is TGTGCCAGCAGTCCGGGACAGCGGGACACCGGGGAGCTGTTTTTT. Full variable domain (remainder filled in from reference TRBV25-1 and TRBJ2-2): EADIYQTPRYLVIGTGKKITLECSQTMGHDKMYWYQQDPGMELHLIHYSYGVNSTEKGDLSSESTVSRIRTEHFPLTLESARPSHTSQYLCASSPGQRDTGELFFGEGSRLTVL.

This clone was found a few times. CDR3 residues: CASSVVSEPYEQYF. The CDR3 nucleotides read TGTGCCAGCAGCGTCGTGAGCGAGCCGTACGAGCAGTACTTC. V gene TRBV9 combines with J gene TRBJ2-7, with unresolved D. Trimming removed 2 bases from V and 4 bases from J, with 13 bases in between. The CDR3 sequence is 14 residues long. Germline CDR1 reads SGDLS; CDR2 reads YYNGEE.

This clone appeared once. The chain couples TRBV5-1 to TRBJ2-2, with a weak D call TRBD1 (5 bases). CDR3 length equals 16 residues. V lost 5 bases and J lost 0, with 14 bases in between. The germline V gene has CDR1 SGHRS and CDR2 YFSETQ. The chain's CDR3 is CASRKRSGPNTGELFF. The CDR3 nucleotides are TGCGCCAGCAGAAAAAGGTCAGGGCCGAACACCGGGGAGCTGTTTTTT.

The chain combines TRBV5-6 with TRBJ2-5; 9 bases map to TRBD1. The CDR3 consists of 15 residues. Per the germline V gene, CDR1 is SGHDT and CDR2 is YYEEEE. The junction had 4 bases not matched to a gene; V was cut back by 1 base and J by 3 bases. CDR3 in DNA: TGTGCCAGCAGCTTGCAGGGACAGGGCGAAGAGACCCAGTACTTC. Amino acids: CASSLQGQGEETQYF.

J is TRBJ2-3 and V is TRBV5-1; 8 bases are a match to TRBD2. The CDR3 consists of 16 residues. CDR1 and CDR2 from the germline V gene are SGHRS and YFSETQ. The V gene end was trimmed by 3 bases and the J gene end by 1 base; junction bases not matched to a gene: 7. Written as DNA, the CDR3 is TGCGCCAGCAGCTCCGGGGGGGCCCTAGGCACAGATACGCAGTATTTT. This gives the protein CASSSGGALGTDTQYF.

The CDR3 sequence is CASSAGDYEQYF. The CDR3 nucleotides read TGCGCCAGCAGCGCAGGGGACTACGAGCAGTACTTC. The genes are TRBV10-1 and TRBJ2-7; maybe TRBD1 (6 bases). The V end lost 6 bases, the J end lost 3 bases, and 9 bases lay between the germline ends. The V gene's germline CDR1 is WNHNN and CDR2 SYGVQD (reference sequence). The CDR3 is 12 amino acids.

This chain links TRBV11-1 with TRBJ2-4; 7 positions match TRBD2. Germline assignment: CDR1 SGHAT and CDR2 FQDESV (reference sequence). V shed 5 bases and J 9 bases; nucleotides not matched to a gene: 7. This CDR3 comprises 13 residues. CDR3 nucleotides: TGTGCCAGCAGCCCGGCGAGGGAGGGCATTCAGTACTTC. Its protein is CASSPAREGIQYF.